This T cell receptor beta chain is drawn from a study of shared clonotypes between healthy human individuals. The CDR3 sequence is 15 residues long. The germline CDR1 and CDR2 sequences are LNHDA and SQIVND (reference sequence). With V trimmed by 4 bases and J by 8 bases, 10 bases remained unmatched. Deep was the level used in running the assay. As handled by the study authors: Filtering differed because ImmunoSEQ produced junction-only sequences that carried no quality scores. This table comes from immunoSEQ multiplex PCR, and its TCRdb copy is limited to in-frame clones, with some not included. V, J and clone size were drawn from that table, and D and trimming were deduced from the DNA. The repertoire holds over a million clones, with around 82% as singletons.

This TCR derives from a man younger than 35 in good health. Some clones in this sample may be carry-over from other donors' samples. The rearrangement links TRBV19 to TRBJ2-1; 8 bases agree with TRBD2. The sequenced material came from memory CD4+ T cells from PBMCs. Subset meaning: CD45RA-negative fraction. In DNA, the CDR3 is TGTGCCAGTAGTACCGGGACTAGGTTAGTAGATGAGCAGTTCTTC. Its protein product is CASSTGTRLVDEQFF.